These 10 T cell receptor beta chains were sequenced from one sample in a study of control samples from healthy donors and cancer patients. The data were produced by immunoSEQ multiplex PCR, yet TCRdb's version contains in-frame clones alone and is incomplete. This sample has 100,000 to 150,000 clones, with approximately 91% found just once. The sample was blood. These receptors were obtained from a man aged 50 to 59 in good health.

The chain carries TRBV30 and TRBJ2-2; 12 nucleotides align to TRBD2. Germline V gene sequence: CDR1 GTSNPN, CDR2 SVGIG (reference sequence). Trimming removed 3 bases from V and 4 bases from J; junction bases left unmatched: 3. CDR3 size: 15 residues. CDR3 in amino acids: CAWSTSGGITGELFF. For the CDR3, the DNA is TGTGCCTGGAGCACTAGCGGGGGGATCACCGGGGAGCTGTTTTTT. Looking up the rest from reference TRBV30 and TRBJ2-2 gives the full variable domain: SQTIHQWPATLVQPVGSPLSLECTVEGTSNPNLYWYRQAAGRGLQLLFYSVGIGQISSEVPQNLSASRPQDRQFILSSKKLLLSDSGFYLCAWSTSGGITGELFFGEGSRLTVL.

The chain uses TRBV29-1 and TRBJ1-1, with a tentative D call TRBD1 (5 bases). The length of the CDR3 is 12 residues. Germline V gene sequence: CDR1 SQVTM, CDR2 ANQGSEA. V lost 6 bases and J 6 bases, leaving 14 bases between the germline ends. The CDR3 region has the DNA TGCAGCGTGGGTGGGGGGGTCGCTGAAGCTTTCTTT. Encoded protein: CSVGGGVAEAFF.

The chain uses TRBV2 and TRBJ2-1; the D is unclear. Per germline, CDR1 SNHLY and CDR2 FYNNEI. V lost 5 bases, J lost 0 bases, and 8 bases lay in between. The CDR3 covers 14 residues. As DNA, the CDR3 is TGTGCCAGCAGTAGGGTCAGCTCCTACAATGAGCAGTTCTTC. Protein sequence: CASSRVSSYNEQFF.

The chain joins TRBV5-1 to TRBJ2-2, with D maybe TRBD2 (6 bases). Germline V lookup: CDR1 SGHRS, CDR2 YFSETQ. Trimming pared 9 bases from V and 5 bases from J, leaving 17 bases between. The CDR3 has 14 amino acids. The CDR3: CATGLDGGTGELFF. The CDR3 DNA is TGCGCCACCGGACTGGACGGGGGAACCGGGGAGCTGTTTTTT.

The chain links TRBV6-1 to TRBJ1-1; D unresolved. CDR3 length: 14 residues. Trimming removed 2 bases at V and 3 bases at J, with 10 bases between. CDR1 and CDR2 (germline): MNHNS, SASEGT. This chain's CDR3 is CASSETRRDTEAFF. The CDR3 region has the DNA TGTGCCAGCAGTGAAACCCGGCGGGACACTGAAGCTTTCTTT.

The chain has TRBV10-2 and TRBJ2-7; perhaps D is TRBD1 or TRBD2 (5 bases each). Germline V gives CDR1 WSHSY, CDR2 SAAADI. This CDR3 is 13 amino acids long. Trimming took 8 bases from V and 3 from J, leaving 14 bases between them. CDR3 nucleotide sequence: TGCGCCAGCGGGCCGAGGGGCCTCTACGAGCAGTACTTC. It codes for CASGPRGLYEQYF.

The chain is built from TRBV28 and TRBJ1-5; D remains unclear. CDR3 size: 12 residues. The V end lost 5 bases, the J end lost 7 bases, and 9 bases lay between the germline ends. Germline loops: CDR1 MDHEN, CDR2 SYDVKM. The CDR3 is CASSLVVQPQHF. In DNA form, the CDR3 reads TGTGCCAGCAGTCTCGTCGTGCAGCCCCAGCATTTT.

The rearrangement uses TRBV28 and TRBJ2-2; 11 positions agree with TRBD2. Germline assignment: CDR1 MDHEN and CDR2 SYDVKM. With V trimmed by 5 bases and J by 1 base, 6 bases remained unmatched. This CDR3 contains 17 residues. CDR3 DNA sequence: TGTGCCAGCAGTACGGGGACTAGCGGAGGGAACACCGGGGAGCTGTTTTTT. This gives the protein CASSTGTSGGNTGELFF.

The chain has TRBV2 and TRBJ2-5; 9 bases align to TRBD2. The trim removed 7 bases at V and 2 bases at J, leaving 8 bases unmatched. The length of the CDR3 is 15 residues. Per germline, CDR1 SNHLY and CDR2 FYNNEI. CDR3 protein: CASKMGLAGQETQYF. CDR3 nucleotides: TGTGCCAGCAAAATGGGGCTAGCGGGACAAGAGACCCAGTACTTC.

The chain couples TRBV19 to TRBJ2-2, with TRBD1 matching over 10 bases. The CDR3 is made up of 16 amino acids. The germline V gene encodes CDR1 LNHDA and CDR2 SQIVND (reference sequence). The V and J ends lost 3 bases and 5 bases, in that order; junction bases with no gene match: 6. The CDR3 DNA is TGTGCCAGTAGTATGGGGGACAGGGGAAGAACCGGGGAGCTGTTTTTT. Translated: CASSMGDRGRTGELFF.